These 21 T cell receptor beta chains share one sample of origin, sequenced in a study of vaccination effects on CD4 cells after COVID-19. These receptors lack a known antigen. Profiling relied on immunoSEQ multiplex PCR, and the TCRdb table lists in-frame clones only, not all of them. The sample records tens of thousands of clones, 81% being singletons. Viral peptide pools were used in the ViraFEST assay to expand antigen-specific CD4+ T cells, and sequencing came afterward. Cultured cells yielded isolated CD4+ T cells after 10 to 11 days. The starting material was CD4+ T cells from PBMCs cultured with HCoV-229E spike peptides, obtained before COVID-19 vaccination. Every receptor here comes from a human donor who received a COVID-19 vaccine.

This chain's CDR3 is CASQSGTSGGINEQYV. The CDR3 nucleotides read TGTGCCAGCCAAAGCGGGACTAGCGGGGGGATAAACGAGCAGTACGTC. The chain links TRBV18 to TRBJ2-7, with 15 bases lining up with TRBD2. V lost 8 bases and J lost 5; bases outside the gene matches: 10. The CDR3 length is 16 residues. Germline CDR1 is KGHSH and CDR2 is LQKENI.

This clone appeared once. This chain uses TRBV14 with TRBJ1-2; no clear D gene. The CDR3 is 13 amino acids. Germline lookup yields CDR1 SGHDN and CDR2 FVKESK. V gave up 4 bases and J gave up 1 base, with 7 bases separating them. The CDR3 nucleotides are TGTGCCAGCAGCCTTGAACTTAACTATGGCTACACCTTC. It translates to CASSLELNYGYTF.

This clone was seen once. This CDR3 reads CASSFDTSYNEQFF. The CDR3 DNA reads as TGCGCCAGCAGCTTCGACACTTCCTACAATGAGCAGTTCTTC. The chain has TRBV5-1 and TRBJ2-1; D not resolved. There are 14 residues in the CDR3. Trimming removed 2 bases from V and 1 base from J, with 7 bases in between. CDR1 is SGHRS and CDR2 is YFSETQ in the germline V gene. Supplemented by reference TRBV5-1 and TRBJ2-1, the full variable domain reads KAGVTQTPRYLIKTRGQQVTLSCSPISGHRSVSWYQQTPGQGLQFLFEYFSETQRNKGNFPGRFSGRQFSNSRSEMNVSTLELGDSALYLCASSFDTSYNEQFFGPGTRLTVL.

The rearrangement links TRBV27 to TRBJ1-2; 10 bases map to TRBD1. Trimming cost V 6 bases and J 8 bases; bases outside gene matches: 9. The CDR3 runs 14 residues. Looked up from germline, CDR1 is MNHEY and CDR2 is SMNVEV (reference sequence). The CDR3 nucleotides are TGTGCCAGCAGGTTGACAGGGGGCAAGGGAGGCTACACCTTC. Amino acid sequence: CASRLTGGKGGYTF.

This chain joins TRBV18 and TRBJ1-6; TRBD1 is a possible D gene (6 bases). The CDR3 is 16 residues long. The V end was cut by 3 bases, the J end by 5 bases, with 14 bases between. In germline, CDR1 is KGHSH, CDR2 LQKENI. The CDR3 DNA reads TGTGCCAGCTCACCCTGGGCGGGACAAAATAATTCACCCCTCCACTTT. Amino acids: CASSPWAGQNNSPLHF. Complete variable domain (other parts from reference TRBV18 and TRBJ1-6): NAGVMQNPRHLVRRRGQEARLRCSPMKGHSHVYWYRQLPEEGLKFMVYLQKENIIDESGMPKERFSAEFPKEGPSILRIQQVVRGDSAAYFCASSPWAGQNNSPLHFGNGTRLTVT.

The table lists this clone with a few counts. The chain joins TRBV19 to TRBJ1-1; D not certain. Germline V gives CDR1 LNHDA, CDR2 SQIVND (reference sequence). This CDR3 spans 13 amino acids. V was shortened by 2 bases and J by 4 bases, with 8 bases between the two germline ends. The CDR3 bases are TGTGCCAGTAGTATAACCGAGGGCACTGAAGCTTTCTTT. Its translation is CASSITEGTEAFF.

This chain's CDR3 is CSVSGQNTEAFF. The DNA of the CDR3 is TGCAGCGTATCAGGACAGAACACTGAAGCTTTCTTT. The chain is built from TRBV29-1 and TRBJ1-1; tentatively, D is TRBD1 (5 bases). This CDR3 spans 12 amino acids. V was pared by 6 bases and J by 1 base, with 9 bases between. Germline V gives CDR1 SQVTM, CDR2 ANQGSEA.

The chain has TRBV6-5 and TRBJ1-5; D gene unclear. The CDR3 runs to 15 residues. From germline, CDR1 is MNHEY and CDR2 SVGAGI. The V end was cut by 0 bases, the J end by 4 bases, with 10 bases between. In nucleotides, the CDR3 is TGTGCCAGCAGTTACTCCAACTCCGGTAATCAGCCCCAGCATTTT. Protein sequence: CASSYSNSGNQPQHF.

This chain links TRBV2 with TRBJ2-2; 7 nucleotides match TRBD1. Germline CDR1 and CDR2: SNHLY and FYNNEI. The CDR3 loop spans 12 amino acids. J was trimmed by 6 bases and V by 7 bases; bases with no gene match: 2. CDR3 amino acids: CASNQGAGELFF. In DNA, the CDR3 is TGTGCCAGCAACCAGGGGGCCGGGGAGCTGTTTTTT.

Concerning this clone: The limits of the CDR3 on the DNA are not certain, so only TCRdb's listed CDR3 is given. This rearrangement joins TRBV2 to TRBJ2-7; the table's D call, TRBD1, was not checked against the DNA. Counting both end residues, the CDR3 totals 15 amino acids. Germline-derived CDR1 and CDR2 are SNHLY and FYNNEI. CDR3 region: CASSPGWGRGTSLYV.

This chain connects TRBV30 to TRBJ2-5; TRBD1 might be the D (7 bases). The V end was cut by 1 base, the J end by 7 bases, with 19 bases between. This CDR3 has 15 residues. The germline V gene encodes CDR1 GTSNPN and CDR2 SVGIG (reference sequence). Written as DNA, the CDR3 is TGTGCCTGGAGTGCACTAAGACAGGGAGGCGGGACCCAGTACTTC. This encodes CAWSALRQGGGTQYF.

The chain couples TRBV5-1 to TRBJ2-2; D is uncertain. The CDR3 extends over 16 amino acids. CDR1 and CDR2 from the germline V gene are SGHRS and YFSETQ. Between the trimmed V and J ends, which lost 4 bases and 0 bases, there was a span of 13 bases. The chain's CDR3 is CASSPSTAANTGELFF. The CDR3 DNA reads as TGCGCCAGCAGCCCATCCACCGCCGCGAACACCGGGGAGCTGTTTTTT.

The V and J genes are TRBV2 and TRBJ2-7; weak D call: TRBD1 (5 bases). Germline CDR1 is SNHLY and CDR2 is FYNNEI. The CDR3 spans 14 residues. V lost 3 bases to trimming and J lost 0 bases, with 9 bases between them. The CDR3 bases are TGTGCCAGCAGTGAGGGGCCGCTCTCCTACGAGCAGTACGTC. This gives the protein CASSEGPLSYEQYV.

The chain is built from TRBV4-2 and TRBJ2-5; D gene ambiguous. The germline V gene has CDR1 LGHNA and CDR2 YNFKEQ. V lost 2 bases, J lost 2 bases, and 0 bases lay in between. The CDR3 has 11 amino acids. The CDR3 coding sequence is TGTGCCAGCAGCCAACAAGAGACCCAGTACTTC. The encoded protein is CASSQQETQYF.

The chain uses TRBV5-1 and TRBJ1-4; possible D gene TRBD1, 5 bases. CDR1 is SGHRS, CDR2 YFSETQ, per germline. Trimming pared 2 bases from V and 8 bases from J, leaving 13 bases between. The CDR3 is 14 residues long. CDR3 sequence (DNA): TGCGCCAGCAGCTTAAGAGGGGCCAGGGAAAAACTGTTTTTT. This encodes CASSLRGAREKLFF.

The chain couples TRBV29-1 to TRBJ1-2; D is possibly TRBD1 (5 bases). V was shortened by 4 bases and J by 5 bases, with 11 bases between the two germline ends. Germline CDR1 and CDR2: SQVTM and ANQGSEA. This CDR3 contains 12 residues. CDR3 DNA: TGCAGCGTTGTGGGGCAGGGATATGGCTACACCTTC. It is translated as CSVVGQGYGYTF.

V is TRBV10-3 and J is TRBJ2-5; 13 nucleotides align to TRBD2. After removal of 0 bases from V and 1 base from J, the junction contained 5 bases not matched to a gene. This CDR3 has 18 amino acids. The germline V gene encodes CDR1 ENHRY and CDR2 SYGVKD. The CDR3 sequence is CAISESMRTSGGQETQYF. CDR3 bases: TGTGCCATCAGTGAGTCGATGAGGACTAGCGGGGGCCAAGAGACCCAGTACTTC.

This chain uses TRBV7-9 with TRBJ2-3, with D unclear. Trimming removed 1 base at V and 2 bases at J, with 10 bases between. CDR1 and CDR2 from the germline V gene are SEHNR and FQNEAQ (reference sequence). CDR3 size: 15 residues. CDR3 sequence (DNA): TGTGCCAGCAGCTTAGATTTTAGGGACACAGATACGCAGTATTTT. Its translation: CASSLDFRDTDTQYF.

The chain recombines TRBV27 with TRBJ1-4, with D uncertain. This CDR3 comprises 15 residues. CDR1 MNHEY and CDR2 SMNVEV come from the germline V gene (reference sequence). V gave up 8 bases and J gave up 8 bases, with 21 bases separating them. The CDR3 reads CASRPGAPGGEKLFF. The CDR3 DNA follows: TGTGCCAGCCGCCCGGGCGCGCCCGGTGGGGAAAAACTGTTTTTT.

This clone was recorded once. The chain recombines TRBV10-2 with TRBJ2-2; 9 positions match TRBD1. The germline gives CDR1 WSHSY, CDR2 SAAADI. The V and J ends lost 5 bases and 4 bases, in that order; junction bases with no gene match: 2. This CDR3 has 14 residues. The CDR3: CASSRQGVTGELFF. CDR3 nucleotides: TGCGCCAGCAGTCGACAGGGGGTCACCGGGGAGCTGTTTTTT.

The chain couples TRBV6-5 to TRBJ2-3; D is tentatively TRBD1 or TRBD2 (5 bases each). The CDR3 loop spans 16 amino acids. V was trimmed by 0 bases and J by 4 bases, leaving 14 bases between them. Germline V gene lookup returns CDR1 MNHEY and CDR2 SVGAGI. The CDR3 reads CASSYSAGARPDTQYF. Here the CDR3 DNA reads TGTGCCAGCAGTTACTCGGCCGGGGCTCGCCCAGATACGCAGTATTTT.